This T cell receptor (beta chain) comes out of a study of tumor-infiltrating lymphocytes in primary liver carcinoma. About the study: Patients were men and women aged 30 to 69 years.

Starting material for RNA and DNA co-extraction consisted of roughly 19-34 mg of unsorted bulk tissue. Making TCR beta cDNA involved approximately 530 ng total RNA and a constant-region primer. Three-round nested multiplex PCR performed with slightly modified ARM-PCR produced the TCR beta libraries. Each CDR3 protein gets one entry after TCRdb re-called the multiplex PCR reads with MiXCR. Among roughly 45,000 distinct CDR3 sequences listed, 55% to 75% were seen once. Points on this clonotype: The CDR3 ends on some other residue instead of the conserved phenylalanine or tryptophan, so this is likely a read error.

The source of this sequence is a man aged 35-49 years with primary liver carcinoma and hepatitis B virus infection. The sample taken for sequencing was liver tumor tissue from sampling region 5. Sample subset: tumor region T5, tumor centre.

The CDR3 region is CSAPKGDTIRTEAFL. The CDR3 coding sequence is TGCAGTGCCCCAAAAGGGGACACTATAAGAACTGAAGCTTTCCTT. The chain is built from TRBV20-1 and TRBJ1-1; D is perhaps TRBD1 (6 bases). The V and J ends lost 6 bases and 5 bases respectively, with 22 bases between them. The CDR3 extends over 15 amino acids. Germline CDR1 is DFQATT and CDR2 is SNEGSKA (reference sequence).